This T cell receptor beta chain derives from a study of neurological immune-mediated disorders. PBMCs numbering 2 million and stored at -80 C yielded the unsorted libraries. At least ten counts were recorded for this clonotype. CDR1 is LGHNA and CDR2 is YNFKEQ in the germline V gene. Trimming removed 7 bases at V and 3 bases at J, with 13 bases between. CDR3 length: 14 residues. Each TCR transcript was tagged with a 10-nucleotide random UMI during 5'RACE. Each CDR3 protein is one row after TCRdb ran MiXCR on the 5' RACE reads. The sample holds around 13,000 distinct CDR3 sequences, more than 9% seen once.

The sequence was obtained from a woman aged 40 to 50 in good health. The sequenced sample consisted of PBMCs. The chain carries TRBV4-2 and TRBJ2-4; no clear D gene. As DNA, the CDR3 is TGTGCCAGCACCAGCCCTCAAGGCAAAAACATTCAGTACTTC. It specifies CASTSPQGKNIQYF.